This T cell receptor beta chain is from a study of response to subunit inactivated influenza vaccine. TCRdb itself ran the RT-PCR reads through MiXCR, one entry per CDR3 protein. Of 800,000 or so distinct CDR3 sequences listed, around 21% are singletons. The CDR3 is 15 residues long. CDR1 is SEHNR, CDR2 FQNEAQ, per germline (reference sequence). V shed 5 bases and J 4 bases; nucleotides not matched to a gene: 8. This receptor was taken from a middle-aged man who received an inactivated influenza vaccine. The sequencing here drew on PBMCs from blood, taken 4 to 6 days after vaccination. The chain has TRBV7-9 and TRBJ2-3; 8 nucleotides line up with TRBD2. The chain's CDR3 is CASSPPGLGPDTQYF. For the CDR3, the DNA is TGTGCCAGCAGCCCGCCGGGACTAGGCCCAGATACGCAGTATTTT.